This T cell receptor beta chain stems from a study of glioma-infiltrating T cells after dendritic cell vaccination. As for time point: after dendritic cell vaccination, including at tumor progression/relapse. None of the glioblastoma patients had an isocitrate dehydrogenase mutation. This clone came up once. Profiled with immunoSEQ multiplex PCR; TCRdb holds only in-frame clones, not every one. The table shows more than 20,000 clones, with under 90% occurring only once. This TCR was sampled from a human donor with glioblastoma. Material: blood, obtained after dendritic cell vaccination.

For the CDR3, the DNA is TGTGCCAGCAGTGAACGAGGTTCTCAGGGCTACACCTTC. Translation gives CASSERGSQGYTF. This sequence joins TRBV2 and TRBJ1-2; D is ambiguous. This CDR3 has 13 amino acids. The germline V gene encodes CDR1 SNHLY and CDR2 FYNNEI. V lost 2 bases and J 8 bases, leaving 12 bases between the germline ends.